These 5 T cell receptor beta chains share one sample of origin, sequenced in a study of blood T cell repertoires in COVID-19. Profiled with immunoSEQ multiplex PCR; TCRdb holds only in-frame clones, not every one. This sample yields around 140,000 clones, of which approximately 84% are seen a single time; approximately 1.5% belongs to the top ten. Sequencing used peripheral blood. The receptor source for this set is a man aged 55 to 70 with acute or convalescent COVID-19.

The table lists this clone with a few counts. The rearrangement uses TRBV19 and TRBJ2-2; 10 bases are a match to TRBD2. The CDR3 loop spans 17 amino acids. Germline assignment: CDR1 LNHDA and CDR2 SQIVND (reference sequence). V gave up 3 bases and J gave up 4 bases; unmatched junction bases: 8. The CDR3 protein is CASSIPAGGRVTGELFF. The CDR3 DNA reads TGTGCCAGTAGTATTCCAGCGGGAGGGCGGGTCACCGGGGAGCTGTTTTTT.

The chain employs TRBV10-3 and TRBJ2-5; no definite D call. The CDR3 is 12 amino acids. Germline CDR1 and CDR2: ENHRY and SYGVKD. CDR3: CASSGSQETQYF. The CDR3 bases are TGTGCATCGTCAGGCAGTCAAGAGACCCAGTACTTC.

This clone was detected only a few times. The genes are TRBV6-6 and TRBJ2-7, with 9 bases matching TRBD2. CDR1 and CDR2 from the germline V gene are MNHNY and SVGAGI (reference sequence). V lost 6 bases, J lost 2 bases, and 5 bases stayed unmatched. CDR3 length equals 14 residues. CDR3 residues: CASSRTSEAYEQYF. The CDR3 coding sequence is TGTGCCAGCAGCCGGACTAGCGAGGCCTACGAGCAGTACTTC.

As DNA, the CDR3 is TGTGCCAGCAGCTTATCAGGATTGGGCTACGAGCAGTACTTC. This translates into CASSLSGLGYEQYF. The chain joins TRBV7-8 to TRBJ2-7; D not certain. The ends were cut back, 2 bases at V and 3 bases at J, with 11 bases in the middle. CDR3 length: 14 amino acids. Per germline, CDR1 SGHVS and CDR2 FQNEAQ.

This chain links TRBV3-1 (or the pseudogene TRBV3-2) with TRBJ1-1; D is possibly TRBD1 (6 bases). V was cut by 4 bases and J by 2 bases, with 11 bases left in between. The germline gives CDR1 LGHDT, CDR2 YNNKEL (reference sequence). This CDR3 is built from 14 residues. In DNA, the CDR3 is TGTGCCAGCAGCCTTGGCAGGGGCAACACTGAAGCTTTCTTT. Translated, it gives CASSLGRGNTEAFF.